This T cell receptor beta chain was identified during a study of T cells after somatic rescue of genetic block. Generated by immunoSEQ multiplex PCR, the TCRdb table keeps only in-frame clones and is missing some. Of some 90,000 clones in the sample, just under 90% were seen once. The length of the CDR3 is 16 residues. This clone was seen a few times. The sequence was collected from a woman younger than 35. The V gene is TRBV21-1, the J gene TRBJ1-4. TRBV21-1 is shown as a pseudogene. Sequencing input: peripheral blood mononuclear cells (PBMCs). The chain's CDR3 is CASSTNWEYADEKLFF. CDR3 nucleotides: TGTGCCAGCAGCACTAATTGGGAGTACGCGGATGAAAAACTGTTTTTT.